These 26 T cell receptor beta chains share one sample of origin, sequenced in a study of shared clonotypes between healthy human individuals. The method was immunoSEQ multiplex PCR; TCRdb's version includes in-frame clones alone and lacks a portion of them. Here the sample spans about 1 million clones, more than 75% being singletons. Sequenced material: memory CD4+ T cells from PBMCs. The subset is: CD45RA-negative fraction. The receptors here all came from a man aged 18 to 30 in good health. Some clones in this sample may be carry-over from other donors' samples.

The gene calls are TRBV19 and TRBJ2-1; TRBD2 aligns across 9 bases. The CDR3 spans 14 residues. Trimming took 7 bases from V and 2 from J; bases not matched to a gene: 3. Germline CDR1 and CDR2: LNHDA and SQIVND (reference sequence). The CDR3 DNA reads TGTGCCAGTAAGTTAGCGGGAGCCTACAATGAGCAGTTCTTC. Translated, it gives CASKLAGAYNEQFF.

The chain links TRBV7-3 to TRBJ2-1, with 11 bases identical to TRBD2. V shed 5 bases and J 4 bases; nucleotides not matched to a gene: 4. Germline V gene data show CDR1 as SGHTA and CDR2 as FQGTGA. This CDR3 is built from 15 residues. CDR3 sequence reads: CASSTGLAEYNEQFF. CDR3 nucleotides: TGTGCCAGCAGCACGGGACTAGCGGAGTACAATGAGCAGTTCTTC.

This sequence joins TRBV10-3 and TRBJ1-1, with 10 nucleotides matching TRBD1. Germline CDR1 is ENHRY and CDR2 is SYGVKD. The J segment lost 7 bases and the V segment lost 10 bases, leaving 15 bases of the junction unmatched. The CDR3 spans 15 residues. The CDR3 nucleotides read TGTGCCACGGGGGCCGGGGACAGGGGTTTTAGTGAAGCTTTCTTT. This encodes CATGAGDRGFSEAFF.

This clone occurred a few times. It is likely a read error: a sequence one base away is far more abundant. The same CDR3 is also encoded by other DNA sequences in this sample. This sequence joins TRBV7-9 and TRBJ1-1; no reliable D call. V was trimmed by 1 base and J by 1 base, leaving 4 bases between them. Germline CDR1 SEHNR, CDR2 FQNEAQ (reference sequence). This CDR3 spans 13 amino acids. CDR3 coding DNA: TGTGCCAGCAGCTTAGGGGCGAACACTGAAGCTTTCTTT. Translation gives CASSLGANTEAFF.

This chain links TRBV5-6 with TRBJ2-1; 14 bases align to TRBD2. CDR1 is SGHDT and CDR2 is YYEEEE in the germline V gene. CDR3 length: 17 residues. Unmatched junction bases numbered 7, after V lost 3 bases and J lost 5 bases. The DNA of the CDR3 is TGTGCCAGCAGCTCGCGGACTAGCGGGAGGATCCACAATGAGCAGTTCTTC. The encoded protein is CASSSRTSGRIHNEQFF.

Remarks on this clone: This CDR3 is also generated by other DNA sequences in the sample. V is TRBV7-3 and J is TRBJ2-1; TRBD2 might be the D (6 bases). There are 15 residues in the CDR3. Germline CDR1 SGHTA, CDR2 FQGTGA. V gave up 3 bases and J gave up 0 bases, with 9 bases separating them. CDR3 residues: CASSLAGSSYNEQFF. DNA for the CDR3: TGTGCCAGCAGCTTGGCCGGGAGCTCCTACAATGAGCAGTTCTTC. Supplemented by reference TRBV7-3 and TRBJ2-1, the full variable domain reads GAGVSQTPSNKVTEKGKYVELRCDPISGHTALYWYRQSLGQGPEFLIYFQGTGAADDSGLPNDRFFAVRPEGSVSTLKIQRTERGDSAVYLCASSLAGSSYNEQFFGPGTRLTVL.

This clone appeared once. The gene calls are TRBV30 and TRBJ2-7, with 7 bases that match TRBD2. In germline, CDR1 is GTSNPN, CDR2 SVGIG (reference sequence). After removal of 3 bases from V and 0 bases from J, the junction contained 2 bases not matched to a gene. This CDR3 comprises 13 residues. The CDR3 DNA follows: TGTGCCTGGAGGGGAGGGAGCTCCTACGAGCAGTACTTC. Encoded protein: CAWRGGSSYEQYF.

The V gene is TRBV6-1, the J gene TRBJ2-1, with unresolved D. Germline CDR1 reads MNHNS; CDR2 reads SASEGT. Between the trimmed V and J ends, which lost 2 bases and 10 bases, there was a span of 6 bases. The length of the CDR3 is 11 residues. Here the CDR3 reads CASSENAEQFF. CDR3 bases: TGTGCCAGCAGTGAAAACGCGGAGCAGTTCTTC.

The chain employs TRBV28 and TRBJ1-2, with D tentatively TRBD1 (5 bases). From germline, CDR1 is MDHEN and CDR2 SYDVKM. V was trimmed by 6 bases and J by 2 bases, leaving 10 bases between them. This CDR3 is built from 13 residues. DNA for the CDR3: TGTGCCAGCAGGGGAGACAGCAACTATGGCTACACCTTC. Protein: CASRGDSNYGYTF.

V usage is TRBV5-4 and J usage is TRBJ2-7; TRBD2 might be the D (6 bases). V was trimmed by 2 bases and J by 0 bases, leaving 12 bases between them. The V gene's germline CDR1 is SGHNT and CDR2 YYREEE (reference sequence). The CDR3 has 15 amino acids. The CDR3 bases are TGTGCCAGCAGCTTCGGAGGGACCTCCTCCTACGAGCAGTACTTC. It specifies CASSFGGTSSYEQYF.

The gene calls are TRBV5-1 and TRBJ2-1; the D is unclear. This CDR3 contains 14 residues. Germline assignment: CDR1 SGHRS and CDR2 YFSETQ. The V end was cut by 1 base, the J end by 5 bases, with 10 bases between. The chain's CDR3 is CASSLRAGDNEQFF. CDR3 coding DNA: TGCGCCAGCAGCTTGCGGGCAGGAGACAATGAGCAGTTCTTC.

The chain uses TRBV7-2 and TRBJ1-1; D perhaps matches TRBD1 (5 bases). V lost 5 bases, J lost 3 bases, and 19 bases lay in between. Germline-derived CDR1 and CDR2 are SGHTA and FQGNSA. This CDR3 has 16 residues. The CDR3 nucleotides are TGTGCCAGCAGCCCGATGTTCGGGGCGGTGGACACTGAAGCTTTCTTT. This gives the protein CASSPMFGAVDTEAFF.

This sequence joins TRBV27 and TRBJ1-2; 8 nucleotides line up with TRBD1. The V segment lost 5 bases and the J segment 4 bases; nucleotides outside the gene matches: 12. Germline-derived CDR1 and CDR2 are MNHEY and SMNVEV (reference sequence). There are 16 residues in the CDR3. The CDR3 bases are TGTGCCAGCAGTCCCCGGACAGGGATCGGGGGCTATGGCTACACCTTC. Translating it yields CASSPRTGIGGYGYTF.

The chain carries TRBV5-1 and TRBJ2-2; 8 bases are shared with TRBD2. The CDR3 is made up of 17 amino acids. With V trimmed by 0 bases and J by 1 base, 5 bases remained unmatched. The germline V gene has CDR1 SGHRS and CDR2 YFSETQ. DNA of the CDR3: TGCGCCAGCAGCTTGGCTACGACTAGCGAGAACACCGGGGAGCTGTTTTTT. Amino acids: CASSLATTSENTGELFF.

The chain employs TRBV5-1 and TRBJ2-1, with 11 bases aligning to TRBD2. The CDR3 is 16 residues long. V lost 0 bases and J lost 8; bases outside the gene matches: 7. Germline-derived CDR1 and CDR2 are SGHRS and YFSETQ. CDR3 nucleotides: TGCGCCAGCAGCTTGGCCTTAGCGGGAGGGGCCCATGAGCAGTTCTTC. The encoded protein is CASSLALAGGAHEQFF.

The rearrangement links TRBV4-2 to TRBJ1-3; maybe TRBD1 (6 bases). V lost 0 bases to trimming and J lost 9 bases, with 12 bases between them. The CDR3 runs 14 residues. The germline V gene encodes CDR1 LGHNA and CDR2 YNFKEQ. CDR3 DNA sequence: TGTGCCAGCAGCCAAGAAGGCCAGGGGATCACCATATATTTT. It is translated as CASSQEGQGITIYF.

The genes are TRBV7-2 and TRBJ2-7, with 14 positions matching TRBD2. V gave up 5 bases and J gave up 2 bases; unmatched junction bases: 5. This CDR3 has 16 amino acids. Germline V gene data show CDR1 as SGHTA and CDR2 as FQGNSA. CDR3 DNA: TGTGCCAGCAGCACGACTAGCGGGAGGGGGGCCTACGAGCAGTACTTC. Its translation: CASSTTSGRGAYEQYF.

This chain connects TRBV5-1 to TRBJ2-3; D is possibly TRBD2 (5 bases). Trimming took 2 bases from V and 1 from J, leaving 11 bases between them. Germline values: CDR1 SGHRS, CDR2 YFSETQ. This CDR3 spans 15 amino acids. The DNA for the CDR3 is TGCGCCAGCAGCTTCCGGGGTAGCGGCACAGATACGCAGTATTTT. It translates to CASSFRGSGTDTQYF.

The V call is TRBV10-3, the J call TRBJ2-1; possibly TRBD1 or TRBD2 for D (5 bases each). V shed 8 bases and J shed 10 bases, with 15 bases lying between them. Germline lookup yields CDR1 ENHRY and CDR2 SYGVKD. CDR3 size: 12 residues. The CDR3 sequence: CAIGTLTWEQFF. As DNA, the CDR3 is TGTGCCATCGGGACGCTGACTTGGGAGCAGTTCTTC.

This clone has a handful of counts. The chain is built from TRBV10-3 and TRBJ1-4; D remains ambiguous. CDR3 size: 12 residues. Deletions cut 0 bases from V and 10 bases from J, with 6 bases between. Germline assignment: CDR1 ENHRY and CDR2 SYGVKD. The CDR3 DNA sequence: TGTGCCATCAGTGAGTCCGGCGGAAAACTGTTTTTT. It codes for CAISESGGKLFF.

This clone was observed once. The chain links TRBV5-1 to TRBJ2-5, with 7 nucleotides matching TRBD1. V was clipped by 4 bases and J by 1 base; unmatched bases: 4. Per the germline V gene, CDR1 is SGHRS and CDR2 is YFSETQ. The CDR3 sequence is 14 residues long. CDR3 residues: CASSLQGSQETQYF. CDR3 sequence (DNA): TGCGCCAGCAGCCTACAGGGGAGCCAAGAGACCCAGTACTTC.

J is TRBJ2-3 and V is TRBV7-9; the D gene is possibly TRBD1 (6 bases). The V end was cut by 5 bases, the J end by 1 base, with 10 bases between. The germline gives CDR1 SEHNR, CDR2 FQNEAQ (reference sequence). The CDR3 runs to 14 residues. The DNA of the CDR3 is TGTGCCAGCAGCGACAACAGGGGCACAGATACGCAGTATTTT. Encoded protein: CASSDNRGTDTQYF. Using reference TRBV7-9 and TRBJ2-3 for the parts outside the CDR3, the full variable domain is DTGVSQNPRHKITKRGQNVTFRCDPISEHNRLYWYRQTLGQGPEFLTYFQNEAQLEKSRLLSDRFSAERPKGSFSTLEIQRTEQGDSAMYLCASSDNRGTDTQYFGPGTRLTVL.

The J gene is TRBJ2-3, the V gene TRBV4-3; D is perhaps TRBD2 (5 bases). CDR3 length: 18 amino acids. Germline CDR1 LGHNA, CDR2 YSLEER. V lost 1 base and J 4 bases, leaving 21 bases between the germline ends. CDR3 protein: CASSQGGGPESISDTQYF. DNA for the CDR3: TGCGCCAGCAGCCAAGGTGGCGGGCCCGAAAGTATTTCAGATACGCAGTATTTT.

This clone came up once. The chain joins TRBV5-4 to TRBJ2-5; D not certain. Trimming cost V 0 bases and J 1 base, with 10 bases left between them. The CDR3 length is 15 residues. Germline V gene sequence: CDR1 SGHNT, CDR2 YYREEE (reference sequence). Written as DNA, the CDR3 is TGTGCCAGCAGCTTGGTGGCCCGGGCCCAAGAGACCCAGTACTTC. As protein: CASSLVARAQETQYF. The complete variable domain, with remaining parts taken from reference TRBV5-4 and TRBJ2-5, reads ETGVTQSPTHLIKTRGQQVTLRCSSQSGHNTVSWYQQALGQGPQFIFQYYREEENGRGNFPPRFSGLQFPNYSSELNVNALELDDSALYLCASSLVARAQETQYFGPGTRLLVL.

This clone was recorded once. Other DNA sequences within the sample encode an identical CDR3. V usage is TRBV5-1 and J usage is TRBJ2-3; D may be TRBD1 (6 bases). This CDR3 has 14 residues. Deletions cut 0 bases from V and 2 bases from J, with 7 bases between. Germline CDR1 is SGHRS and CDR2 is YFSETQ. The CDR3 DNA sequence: TGCGCCAGCAGCTTGGGGACAGTCACAGATACGCAGTATTTT. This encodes CASSLGTVTDTQYF. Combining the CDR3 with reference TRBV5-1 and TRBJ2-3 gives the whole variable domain KAGVTQTPRYLIKTRGQQVTLSCSPISGHRSVSWYQQTPGQGLQFLFEYFSETQRNKGNFPGRFSGRQFSNSRSEMNVSTLELGDSALYLCASSLGTVTDTQYFGPGTRLTVL.

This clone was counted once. The CDR3 DNA follows: TGTGCCAGCACTGATGAGGGACTGATCTATGGCTACACCTTC. It codes for CASTDEGLIYGYTF. V and J are TRBV2 and TRBJ1-2; D perhaps matches TRBD1 (5 bases). The length of the CDR3 is 14 residues. V was trimmed by 7 bases and J by 4 bases, leaving 16 bases between them. CDR1 is SNHLY, CDR2 FYNNEI, per germline.